A few counts support the clone carrying this T cell receptor beta chain. Its antigen is undetermined. The CDR3 has 16 residues. Germline-derived CDR1 and CDR2 are LGHNA and YNFKEQ. The V and J ends lost 1 base and 4 bases, in that order; junction bases with no gene match: 4. The PCR used 60 Vbeta and 13 Jbeta primers. Clones were sequenced by immunoSEQ multiplex PCR, and TCRdb holds only the in-frame ones, with some missing. The top ten clones hold 11% of a sample with roughly 100,000 clones, approximately 70% of them seen once. This record belongs to a study of cytomegalovirus exposure and HLA in healthy donors. Study observations and caveats: With DRB1 most and HLA-C fewest, TCR association rates differed between HLA loci in a later analysis.

The specimen sequenced was PBMCs. The source of this sequence is a man aged 40-49 years in good health and CMV-seropositive. V gene TRBV4-2 combines with J gene TRBJ2-3; 11 nucleotides agree with TRBD2. DNA for the CDR3: TGTGCCAGCAGCCAAGGGATAGCGGGAGGGGCAGATACGCAGTATTTT. This sequence encodes CASSQGIAGGADTQYF.